These 4 T cell receptor beta chains came from one sample sequenced in a study of blood T cell repertoires in COVID-19. Sequenced by immunoSEQ multiplex PCR; TCRdb stores in-frame clones only, minus some. This table holds approximately 230,000 clones, 86% found once. The specimen sequenced was peripheral blood. All receptors come from a man aged 30 to 39 who had recovered from COVID-19.

The chain joins TRBV19 to TRBJ1-2; 9 bases line up with TRBD1. The length of the CDR3 is 15 residues. After removal of 7 bases from V and 7 bases from J, the junction contained 13 bases not matched to a gene. Germline CDR1 is LNHDA and CDR2 is SQIVND (reference sequence). The CDR3 sequence is CASIGTGPGVGGYTF. The CDR3 DNA is TGTGCCAGTATTGGGACAGGGCCCGGTGTAGGTGGCTACACCTTC.

This CDR3 reads CASSLEAGVYETQYF. CDR3 DNA: TGTGCCAGCAGCTTAGAGGCAGGGGTCTACGAGACCCAGTACTTC. The rearrangement joins TRBV7-2 to TRBJ2-5, with D tentatively TRBD1 (6 bases). Germline V gene data show CDR1 as SGHTA and CDR2 as FQGNSA. With 1 base removed from V and 5 bases from J, the gap between germline ends came to 14 bases. The CDR3 is made up of 15 amino acids.

J is TRBJ1-1 and V is TRBV7-9, with 8 bases identical to TRBD1. CDR1 is SEHNR and CDR2 is FQNEAQ in the germline V gene (reference sequence). J lost 5 bases, V lost 3 bases, and 8 bases had no gene match. The CDR3 is 15 amino acids. The CDR3 sequence: CASSFPRTGSTEAFF. CDR3 bases: TGTGCCAGCAGCTTCCCACGGACAGGGTCGACTGAAGCTTTCTTT.

This clone was seen once. The gene calls are TRBV7-9 and TRBJ1-6; no firm D call. The germline V gene encodes CDR1 SEHNR and CDR2 FQNEAQ (reference sequence). This CDR3 contains 13 residues. V was clipped by 6 bases and J by 7 bases, with 10 bases between them. The CDR3 DNA follows: TGTGCCAGCAGGGGCCCCGAAAATTCACCCCTCCACTTT. Translation: CASRGPENSPLHF.